This passage covers 21 T cell receptor beta chains from one sample sequenced in a study of blood T cells in healthy people across ages. Together with a sample-barcoded 5' primer, a J-beta primer mix was included in a second PCR lasting about 6 to 11 cycles. TCRdb re-analysed the 5' RACE reads in MiXCR, keeping a single row per CDR3 protein. The repertoire holds 650,000 to 800,000 distinct CDR3 sequences, approximately 48% seen once, with around 21% in the top ten. Sequenced: blood. Source of these receptors: a man in his sixties in good health.

This clonotype was seen a few times. For the CDR3, the DNA is TGTGCCAGCAGTGAAGTGGTAGGAACCCAGTACTTC. Its protein is CASSEVVGTQYF. The chain couples TRBV25-1 to TRBJ2-5; D unresolved. Germline assignment: CDR1 MGHDK and CDR2 SYGVNS. Trimming shortened V by 2 bases and J by 8 bases, and 9 bases separated the two germline ends. This CDR3 has 12 amino acids.

The chain recombines TRBV6-1 with TRBJ1-2, with unresolved D. The CDR3 covers 13 residues. The germline V and J ends were trimmed by 3 bases and 4 bases, with 9 bases remaining between them. Germline loops: CDR1 MNHNS, CDR2 SASEGT. The CDR3 DNA reads TGTGCCAGCAGTGATCAAGGGCCCTATGGCTACACCTTC. It codes for CASSDQGPYGYTF.

The chain recombines TRBV7-2 with TRBJ1-2; TRBD1 aligns across 10 bases. The CDR3 is 17 amino acids. With 7 bases clipped from V and 5 bases from J, the junction kept 16 bases outside the gene matches. Germline CDR1 is SGHTA and CDR2 is FQGNSA. The CDR3 DNA sequence: TGTGCCAGCACCCCGGGACAGGGGCTTGGTTGTGAATATGGCTACACCTTC. As protein: CASTPGQGLGCEYGYTF.

This CDR3 is CSSSGSNYNEQFF. CDR3 in DNA: TGCAGCTCCAGCGGGTCAAACTACAATGAGCAGTTCTTC. This chain uses TRBV20-1 with TRBJ2-1; a weak D match, TRBD2 (6 bases). This CDR3 contains 13 residues. Germline CDR1 is DFQATT and CDR2 is SNEGSKA (reference sequence).

The chain employs TRBV7-2 and TRBJ2-1, with a possible D match to TRBD1 (5 bases). This CDR3 comprises 15 residues. The V and J ends lost 6 bases and 4 bases respectively, with 16 bases between them. Per germline, CDR1 SGHTA and CDR2 FQGNSA. CDR3 DNA: TGTGCCAGCAGGCGACATCAGGGTGTTTACAATGAGCAGTTCTTC. Protein: CASRRHQGVYNEQFF. The whole variable domain, filled in from reference TRBV7-2 and TRBJ2-1, reads GAGVSQSPSNKVTEKGKDVELRCDPISGHTALYWYRQSLGQGLEFLIYFQGNSAPDKSGLPSDRFSAERTGGSVSTLTIQRTQQEDSAVYLCASRRHQGVYNEQFFGPGTRLTVL.

This clonotype was counted a few times. The V and J genes are TRBV28 and TRBJ2-7; TRBD1 agrees at 7 bases. The CDR3 extends over 15 amino acids. With V trimmed by 4 bases and J by 0 bases, 6 bases remained unmatched. The V gene's germline CDR1 is MDHEN and CDR2 SYDVKM. CDR3 nucleotide sequence: TGTGCCAGCAGTTCCGACAGGGCCCACTCCTACGAGCAGTACTTC. It codes for CASSSDRAHSYEQYF.

This sequence joins TRBV12-3 or TRBV12-4 and TRBJ2-5; the D gene is possibly TRBD1 (7 bases). This CDR3 is 16 amino acids long. The ends were cut back, 3 bases at V and 2 bases at J, with 16 bases in the middle. CDR3 sequence: CASSFFGRGEQETQYF. The CDR3 DNA reads as TGTGCCAGCAGTTTCTTCGGCAGGGGGGAGCAAGAGACCCAGTACTTC.

The chain carries TRBV6-2 or TRBV6-3 and TRBJ1-5; D remains unclear. Deletions cut 6 bases from V and 2 bases from J, with 14 bases between. Germline-derived CDR1 and CDR2 are MNHEY and SVGEGT. CDR3 size: 15 residues. The CDR3 DNA sequence: TGTGCCAGCAGAACCTTCGGAGGTGGCAATCAGCCCCAGCATTTT. It encodes CASRTFGGGNQPQHF.

V is TRBV5-6 and J is TRBJ2-5; 12 bases line up with TRBD2. The V gene end was trimmed by 4 bases and the J gene end by 9 bases; junction bases not matched to a gene: 10. This CDR3 region has 15 residues. The germline CDR1 and CDR2 sequences are SGHDT and YYEEEE. DNA for the CDR3: TGTGCCAGCAGCCTTACTAGCGGGGGGCCCCAGGCCCAGTACTTC. Residues: CASSLTSGGPQAQYF.

The rearrangement links TRBV11-2 to TRBJ2-3; D is possibly TRBD1 (5 bases). CDR3 size: 15 residues. Germline loops: CDR1 SGHAT, CDR2 FQNNGV. V lost 1 base, J lost 2 bases, and 10 bases lay in between. In nucleotides, the CDR3 is TGTGCCAGCAGCTTAGCACAGGATGCCACAGATACGCAGTATTTT. Its protein product is CASSLAQDATDTQYF.

The chain recombines TRBV11-3 with TRBJ2-7, with D hard to call. In germline, CDR1 is SGHNT, CDR2 YENEEA. This CDR3 spans 12 amino acids. V lost 0 bases and J 6 bases, leaving 6 bases between the germline ends. The CDR3 nucleotides read TGTGCCAGCAGCTTAGATGGTTTCGAGCAGTACTTC. Translation gives CASSLDGFEQYF.

The chain joins TRBV9 to TRBJ2-3; 11 bases map to TRBD2. V lost 4 bases to trimming and J lost 1 base; unmatched junction nucleotides: 11. Per the germline V gene, CDR1 is SGDLS and CDR2 is YYNGEE. The CDR3 is 18 amino acids. CDR3 region: CASSLLVTSGVGTDTQYF. The CDR3 region has the DNA TGTGCCAGCAGCCTCTTGGTGACTAGCGGGGTCGGCACAGATACGCAGTATTTT.

The chain carries TRBV4-3 and TRBJ2-4; a possible D gene is TRBD2 (5 bases). The J call is in doubt because the DNA end fits TRBJ2-7 better. CDR3 length: 21 amino acids. In germline, CDR1 is LGHNA, CDR2 YSLEER. The CDR3, as DNA: TGCGCCAGCAGCCAAGGGGAAAATACGAACAGAGGGCGTTGGTTTAGGGACGAGCAGTACTTC. Translating it yields CASSQGENTNRGRWFRDEQYF.

This sequence joins TRBV6-1 and TRBJ2-1; TRBD1 agrees at 8 bases. Losses at the gene ends were 5 bases for V and 5 bases for J; bases not matched to a gene: 17. This CDR3 contains 18 residues. The germline gives CDR1 MNHNS, CDR2 SASEGT. CDR3 residues: CASSPVRVAGGLDNEQFF. The CDR3 DNA reads as TGTGCCAGCAGTCCCGTCAGGGTGGCAGGGGGCTTGGACAATGAGCAGTTCTTC.

The chain is built from TRBV5-1 and TRBJ2-6; 7 bases fit TRBD1. The CDR3 is made up of 18 amino acids. Trimming at V came to 5 bases and at J to 0 bases, leaving 11 bases not matched to a gene. Germline lookup yields CDR1 SGHRS and CDR2 YFSETQ. The CDR3 sequence: CASRSGAGGNSGANVLTF. The CDR3 nucleotides read TGCGCCAGCAGGTCCGGGGCAGGGGGTAACTCTGGGGCCAACGTCCTGACTTTC. Filled out from reference TRBV5-1 and TRBJ2-6, the complete variable domain reads KAGVTQTPRYLIKTRGQQVTLSCSPISGHRSVSWYQQTPGQGLQFLFEYFSETQRNKGNFPGRFSGRQFSNSRSEMNVSTLELGDSALYLCASRSGAGGNSGANVLTFGAGSRLTVL.

The sample holds a few counts of this clonotype. This chain joins TRBV12-3 or TRBV12-4 and TRBJ2-7, with D unresolved. The CDR3 has 12 amino acids. V gave up 6 bases and J gave up 4 bases, with 10 bases separating them. The DNA for the CDR3 is TGTGCCAGCAGGCAATTCGGTTACGAGCAGTACTTC. Translated: CASRQFGYEQYF.

This sequence joins TRBV29-1 and TRBJ1-1, with D possibly TRBD1 on 5 matching bases. The CDR3 length is 13 residues. The germline gives CDR1 SQVTM, CDR2 ANQGSEA. Trimming took 4 bases from V and 0 from J, leaving 9 bases between them. The CDR3 spells CSVVRTMNTEAFF. CDR3 DNA: TGCAGCGTTGTTCGGACAATGAACACTGAAGCTTTCTTT.

The chain has TRBV20-1 and TRBJ1-1; D gene unclear. The CDR3 length is 14 residues. CDR1 DFQATT and CDR2 SNEGSKA come from the germline V gene (reference sequence). V was clipped by 4 bases and J by 4 bases, with 16 bases between them. In DNA, the CDR3 is TGCAGTGCTAAAGATCCGCCAGTTGTCACTGAAGCTTTCTTT. This sequence encodes CSAKDPPVVTEAFF.

This chain connects TRBV5-1 to TRBJ2-5; D unresolved. The DNA end lines up better with TRBJ2-7; the J call may be wrong. Germline V gene data show CDR1 as SGHRS and CDR2 as YFSETQ. The CDR3 has 15 residues. CDR3 nucleotides: TGCGCCAGCAGCCCCGCGGCAGGTCCGCTGGACGAGCAGTACTTC. Translation gives CASSPAAGPLDEQYF.

This rearrangement joins TRBV7-2 to TRBJ2-3; tentatively, D is TRBD2 (6 bases). The CDR3 sequence is 16 residues long. Trimming removed 4 bases from V and 4 bases from J, with 18 bases in between. Germline V lookup: CDR1 SGHTA, CDR2 FQGNSA. CDR3: CASSYRLATTADTQYF. CDR3 coding DNA: TGTGCCAGCAGCTATAGGCTAGCGACGACCGCAGATACGCAGTATTTT. Looking up the rest from reference TRBV7-2 and TRBJ2-3 gives the full variable domain: GAGVSQSPSNKVTEKGKDVELRCDPISGHTALYWYRQSLGQGLEFLIYFQGNSAPDKSGLPSDRFSAERTGGSVSTLTIQRTQQEDSAVYLCASSYRLATTADTQYFGPGTRLTVL.

The chain uses TRBV20-1 and TRBJ2-4, with 11 nucleotides matching TRBD2. Germline lookup yields CDR1 DFQATT and CDR2 SNEGSKA (reference sequence). Trimming cost V 0 bases and J 5 bases; bases outside gene matches: 6. The CDR3 runs to 16 residues. The CDR3 sequence is CSARDWTSGWENIQYF. CDR3 DNA sequence: TGCAGTGCTAGAGATTGGACTAGCGGGTGGGAAAACATTCAGTACTTC.